The 4 T cell receptor beta chains given below trace back to one sample, sequenced in a study of technical replicates of blood from a few donors. Libraries were prepared by immunoSEQ multiplex PCR; TCRdb keeps only in-frame clonotypes and omits some of them. The sample holds some 87,000 clones, 85% to 95% seen once. Sequencing used T cells isolated from PBMCs. Source of these receptors: a human donor in good health.

This chain joins TRBV7-2 and TRBJ2-5; 8 nucleotides align to TRBD1. Trimming cost V 2 bases and J 5 bases; bases outside gene matches: 16. This CDR3 has 18 amino acids. Germline V gives CDR1 SGHTA, CDR2 FQGNSA. CDR3 bases: TGTGCCAGCAGCTTAAGGCCCCCAGGGGGCGCATACGGGGAGACCCAGTACTTC. The encoded protein is CASSLRPPGGAYGETQYF.

This chain connects TRBV29-1 to TRBJ2-7, with TRBD1 matching 9 bases. Germline trimming cut 5 bases from V and 2 bases from J; bases unmatched to any gene: 4. The CDR3 runs 13 residues. Per the germline V gene, CDR1 is SQVTM and CDR2 is ANQGSEA. CDR3: CSVIRDRAYEQYF. The DNA for the CDR3 is TGCAGCGTTATCCGGGACAGGGCCTACGAGCAGTACTTC.

This sequence joins TRBV27 and TRBJ2-7; D call uncertain. Deletions cut 4 bases from V and 0 bases from J, with 10 bases between. In germline, CDR1 is MNHEY, CDR2 SMNVEV (reference sequence). The CDR3 is 14 amino acids. CDR3 coding DNA: TGTGCCAGCAGTTCCGATTGGAGCTCCTACGAGCAGTACTTC. Translated: CASSSDWSSYEQYF.

The chain is built from TRBV5-1 and TRBJ2-2; D uncertain. Germline CDR1 is SGHRS and CDR2 is YFSETQ. The CDR3 covers 14 residues. The V and J ends lost 2 bases and 7 bases respectively, with 12 bases between them. The DNA of the CDR3 is TGCGCCAGCAGCTTCCTTCTAGAGAACGGGGAGCTGTTTTTT. It specifies CASSFLLENGELFF.